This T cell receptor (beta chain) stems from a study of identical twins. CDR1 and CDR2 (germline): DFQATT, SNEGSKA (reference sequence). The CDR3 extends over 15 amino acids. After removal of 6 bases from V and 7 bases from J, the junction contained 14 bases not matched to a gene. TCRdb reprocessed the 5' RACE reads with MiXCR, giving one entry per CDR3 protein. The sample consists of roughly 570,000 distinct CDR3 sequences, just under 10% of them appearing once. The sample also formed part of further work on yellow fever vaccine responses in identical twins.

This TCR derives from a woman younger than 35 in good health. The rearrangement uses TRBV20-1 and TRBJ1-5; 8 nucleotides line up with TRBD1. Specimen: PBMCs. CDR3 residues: CSANVPGQAKQPQHF. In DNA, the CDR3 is TGCAGTGCAAACGTACCGGGACAGGCAAAACAGCCCCAGCATTTT.